This TCR beta chain is from a study of T cells in Graves' hyperthyroidism and ophthalmopathy. Study as a whole: At initial diagnosis, before any treatment had begun, peripheral blood was obtained. Study-level findings and limits: Ophthalmopathy could be told apart from stable hyperthyroidism with a 13 V-J model. Among clonotypes expanded in thyroid above 0.001, most were also found in blood.

TCR beta CDR3 sequences were amplified from RNA transcripts. TCR CDR3 underwent first-round RT-PCR with the HTBI primer set. TCRdb itself ran the multiplex PCR reads through MiXCR, one entry per CDR3 protein. The table has a few hundred thousand distinct CDR3 sequences, 15% to 20% seen once. The diagnostic basis comprised clinical symptoms, serum thyroxine and TRAb, thyroid ultrasound and orbital computed tomography. Germline V gene sequence: CDR1 SGDLS, CDR2 YYNGEE. The V end was cut by 0 bases, the J end by 7 bases, with 19 bases between. The CDR3 is 16 residues long. This clonotype was observed a few times. What it binds is not known.

Sequenced input: blood. This chain uses TRBV9 with TRBJ1-1; tentative D call: TRBD1 (5 bases). This sequence originates from a woman in her thirties or forties with Graves' ophthalmopathy. Written as DNA, the CDR3 is TGTGCCAGCAGCGTAGCTTCCCGGGGGTCCGACAGTGAAGCTTTCTTT. Residues: CASSVASRGSDSEAFF.